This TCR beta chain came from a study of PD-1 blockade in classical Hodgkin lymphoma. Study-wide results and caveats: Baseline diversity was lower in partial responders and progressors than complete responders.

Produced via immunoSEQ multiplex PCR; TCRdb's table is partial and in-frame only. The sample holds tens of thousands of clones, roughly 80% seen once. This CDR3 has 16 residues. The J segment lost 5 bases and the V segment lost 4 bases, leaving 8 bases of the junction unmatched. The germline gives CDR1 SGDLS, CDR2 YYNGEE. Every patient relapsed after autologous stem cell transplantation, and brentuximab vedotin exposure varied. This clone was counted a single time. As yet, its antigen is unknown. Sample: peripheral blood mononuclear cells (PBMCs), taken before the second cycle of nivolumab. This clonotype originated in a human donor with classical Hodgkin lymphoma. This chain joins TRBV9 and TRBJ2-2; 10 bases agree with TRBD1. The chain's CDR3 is CASSSPGTGETGELFF. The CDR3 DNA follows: TGTGCCAGCAGCTCCCCCGGGACAGGGGAAACCGGGGAGCTGTTTTTT.